The sequence of this TCR beta chain was determined in a study of cytomegalovirus exposure and HLA in healthy donors. Germline-derived CDR1 and CDR2 are MNHNY and SVGAGI (reference sequence). This CDR3 comprises 14 residues. Trimming pared 0 bases from V and 3 bases from J, leaving 8 bases between. In the PCR, 60 Vbeta and 13 Jbeta primers were used. Profiled with immunoSEQ multiplex PCR; TCRdb holds only in-frame clones, not every one. The table includes 150,000 to 200,000 clones, roughly 84% detected once. This sequence was found in a girl aged 2-10 years in good health and CMV-seropositive. Sequenced material: PBMCs. The chain has TRBV6-6 and TRBJ1-1; maybe TRBD1 (5 bases). Here the CDR3 reads CASSYSAGYTEAFF. In DNA form, the CDR3 reads TGTGCCAGCAGTTACTCGGCAGGGTACACTGAAGCTTTCTTT.